Each of the 19 T cell receptor beta chains below was sequenced from the same sample in a study of T cell responses to AZD1222 COVID-19 vaccine. The method was immunoSEQ multiplex PCR; TCRdb's version includes in-frame clones alone and lacks a portion of them. The sample has over 130,000 clones; around 90% are singletons. Sequencing was performed on peripheral blood, taken 28 days after the second AZD1222 dose. The source of these receptors is an adult who received the AZD1222 COVID-19 vaccine.

This clone was observed once. The chain employs TRBV7-2 and TRBJ2-3; unclear D gene. The V end lost 5 bases, the J end lost 9 bases, and 12 bases lay between the germline ends. The CDR3 runs to 12 residues. The germline V gene has CDR1 SGHTA and CDR2 FQGNSA. This chain's CDR3 is CASSLNGHTQYF. Written as DNA, the CDR3 is TGTGCCAGCAGCCTTAACGGGCACACGCAGTATTTT.

The count of this clone is one. The V and J genes are TRBV5-1 and TRBJ2-5, with D perhaps assigned TRBD1 or TRBD2 (5 bases each). The CDR3 is made up of 15 amino acids. CDR1 is SGHRS, CDR2 YFSETQ, per germline. V dropped 4 bases and J dropped 5 bases, with 18 bases sitting between them. The CDR3 bases are TGCGCCAGCAGCGTGCTCCCGGGACCACAGGAGACCCAGTACTTC. This sequence encodes CASSVLPGPQETQYF.

The CDR3 sequence: CASSQVVQDNTEAFF. The CDR3, as DNA: TGCGCCAGCAGCCAAGTAGTACAGGACAACACTGAAGCTTTCTTT. The chain uses TRBV4-1 and TRBJ1-1, with D possibly being TRBD1 (5 bases). This CDR3 region has 15 residues. The germline V gene encodes CDR1 MGHRA and CDR2 YSYEKL. V gave up 1 base and J gave up 2 bases, with 11 bases separating them.

The chain uses TRBV5-1 and TRBJ2-6; possible D gene TRBD1, 5 bases. Germline V gene sequence: CDR1 SGHRS, CDR2 YFSETQ. The CDR3 spans 17 residues. The V gene lost 0 bases and the J gene lost 4 bases, with 14 bases spanning the gap. CDR3 in amino acids: CASSLDLFRAGANVLTF. CDR3 nucleotides: TGCGCCAGCAGCTTGGACCTCTTCAGGGCCGGGGCCAACGTCCTGACTTTC.

The rearrangement joins TRBV21-1 to TRBJ2-1; the DNA was not compared with TRBD2, the D call given in the table. TRBV21-1 is tagged as a pseudogene. There are 16 residues in the CDR3. DNA for the CDR3: TGTGCCAGCACCCCGGGGGAGGCTAGCCATCAACATGAGCAGTTCTTC. It specifies CASTPGEASHQHEQFF.

V usage is TRBV28 and J usage is TRBJ1-5; possibly TRBD1 for D (5 bases). Trimming pared 10 bases from V and 6 bases from J, leaving 19 bases between. The CDR3 contains 14 residues. Per the germline V gene, CDR1 is MDHEN and CDR2 is SYDVKM. In nucleotides, the CDR3 is TGTGCCATAACGCCCGGGGCTAGCGGTCAGCCCCAGCATTTT. Its translation is CAITPGASGQPQHF.

The chain combines TRBV9 with TRBJ1-3; the D gene is possibly TRBD1 (6 bases). Germline V gene lookup returns CDR1 SGDLS and CDR2 YYNGEE. Trimming removed 4 bases at V and 4 bases at J, with 18 bases between. The CDR3 is made up of 16 amino acids. CDR3 loop: CASSPQGRGKGNTIYF. CDR3 DNA sequence: TGTGCCAGCAGCCCCCAGGGGAGGGGAAAAGGAAACACCATATATTTT.

The V and J genes are TRBV9 and TRBJ2-5; 9 bases fit TRBD1. The CDR3 spans 15 residues. J lost 4 bases, V lost 0 bases, and 4 bases had no gene match. The germline V gene has CDR1 SGDLS and CDR2 YYNGEE. The CDR3 spells CASSVETGGGETQYF. The CDR3 DNA reads TGTGCCAGCAGCGTAGAGACAGGGGGTGGAGAGACCCAGTACTTC.

A few counts support this clone. The genes are TRBV19 and TRBJ1-5; possibly TRBD1 for D (5 bases). CDR3 size: 12 residues. Germline lookup yields CDR1 LNHDA and CDR2 SQIVND (reference sequence). V was shortened by 6 bases and J by 4 bases, with 7 bases between the two germline ends. CDR3 protein: CASRDTNQPQHF. In DNA, the CDR3 is TGTGCCAGTAGGGACACTAATCAGCCCCAGCATTTT.

This clone was picked up one time. The chain has TRBV12-5 and TRBJ1-1; TRBD1 matches at 8 bases. CDR3 length equals 15 residues. V lost 0 bases and J lost 5; bases outside the gene matches: 5. Germline assignment: CDR1 LGHNT and CDR2 FRNRAP. The CDR3 reads CASGLVGRGQTEAFF. The DNA for the CDR3 is TGTGCTAGTGGTTTGGTAGGCAGGGGGCAAACTGAAGCTTTCTTT.

The chain is built from TRBV19 and TRBJ1-5; a weak D match, TRBD1 (5 bases). The CDR3 has 15 amino acids. V was clipped by 4 bases and J by 3 bases, with 13 bases between them. The germline V gene has CDR1 LNHDA and CDR2 SQIVND (reference sequence). The CDR3 here is CASSTTQGNNQPQHF. CDR3 coding DNA: TGTGCCAGTAGTACGACGCAGGGAAACAATCAGCCCCAGCATTTT.

This clone occurred once. The chain couples TRBV18 to TRBJ2-4; the D gene is possibly TRBD2 (6 bases). V lost 2 bases and J lost 0, with 14 bases in between. CDR1 and CDR2 (germline): KGHSH, LQKENI. The CDR3 runs 17 residues. CDR3 region: CASSPFGGGKAKNIQYF. For the CDR3, the DNA is TGTGCCAGCTCACCATTTGGTGGCGGGAAAGCCAAAAACATTCAGTACTTC.

The chain recombines TRBV19 with TRBJ2-1; TRBD2 agrees at 12 bases. CDR1 is LNHDA, CDR2 SQIVND, per germline (reference sequence). The V gene end was trimmed by 3 bases and the J gene end by 5 bases; junction bases not matched to a gene: 8. The CDR3 has 17 amino acids. The CDR3 sequence is CASSIGLAGRSDNEQFF. The CDR3 DNA is TGTGCCAGTAGTATTGGACTAGCGGGGAGGAGTGACAATGAGCAGTTCTTC.

The chain has TRBV19 and TRBJ1-2, with TRBD1 identical over 7 bases. Germline assignment: CDR1 LNHDA and CDR2 SQIVND (reference sequence). Losses at the gene ends were 4 bases for V and 6 bases for J; bases not matched to a gene: 11. The CDR3 loop spans 15 amino acids. The DNA of the CDR3 is TGTGCCAGTAGTAGACTGAGGGGGCGAAGGGATGGCTACACCTTC. Its protein product is CASSRLRGRRDGYTF.

The chain has TRBV7-8 and TRBJ2-7; TRBD2 aligns across 7 bases. The CDR3 spans 13 residues. CDR1 is SGHVS, CDR2 FQNEAQ, per germline. J gave up 0 bases and V 7 bases, and 3 bases lay outside the gene matches. Written as DNA, the CDR3 is TGTGCCAGCACCCCGGGGGGCTCCTACGAGCAGTACTTC. This translates into CASTPGGSYEQYF.

The rearrangement links TRBV5-4 to TRBJ2-2, with 9 bases aligning to TRBD2. The CDR3 is 17 amino acids. Germline V CDR1 and CDR2: SGHNT, YYREEE (reference sequence). V lost 4 bases and J lost 0; bases outside the gene matches: 7. The CDR3 loop is CASSDRAGGPNTGELFF. The CDR3 DNA is TGTGCCAGCAGCGATAGGGCGGGAGGGCCGAACACCGGGGAGCTGTTTTTT.

This rearrangement joins TRBV28 to TRBJ1-4; TRBD1 might be the D (5 bases). Trimming took off 5 bases at V and 1 base at J, with 11 bases between the two ends. The CDR3 has 15 amino acids. Germline CDR1 MDHEN, CDR2 SYDVKM. As DNA, the CDR3 is TGTGCCAGCAGTCTCTTAGGGGAAACTAATGAAAAACTGTTTTTT. It codes for CASSLLGETNEKLFF.

The chain has TRBV5-1 and TRBJ2-1, with TRBD1 matching 8 bases. This CDR3 contains 14 residues. In germline, CDR1 is SGHRS, CDR2 YFSETQ. V gave up 6 bases and J gave up 7 bases; unmatched junction bases: 9. CDR3 protein: CASTGTGSENEQFF. CDR3 bases: TGCGCCAGCACCGGGACAGGATCTGAAAATGAGCAGTTCTTC. Combining the CDR3 with reference TRBV5-1 and TRBJ2-1 gives the whole variable domain KAGVTQTPRYLIKTRGQQVTLSCSPISGHRSVSWYQQTPGQGLQFLFEYFSETQRNKGNFPGRFSGRQFSNSRSEMNVSTLELGDSALYLCASTGTGSENEQFFGPGTRLTVL.

The chain is built from TRBV5-1 and TRBJ2-2; 8 bases agree with TRBD2. Germline values: CDR1 SGHRS, CDR2 YFSETQ. The CDR3 consists of 17 residues. Trimming cost V 4 bases and J 4 bases; bases outside gene matches: 12. CDR3 region: CASSPLVLSGTTGELFF. Here the CDR3 DNA reads TGCGCCAGCAGCCCCCTTGTCCTTAGCGGGACCACCGGGGAGCTGTTTTTT.